This T cell receptor beta chain was obtained from a study of cytomegalovirus exposure and HLA in healthy donors. Study results and caveats: Through in vitro validation, three CMV-associated chains were shown to be specific for CMV antigens.

J lost 6 bases, V lost 3 bases, and 4 bases had no gene match. The CDR3 has 13 residues. Germline CDR1 and CDR2: SQVTM and ANQGSEA. Remarks on this clone: Its specificity is not known.

A multiplex PCR was run with 60 Vbeta primers and 13 Jbeta primers. Sequencing used immunoSEQ multiplex PCR; TCRdb keeps in-frame clones, though not all of them. The sample contains 140,000 to 150,000 clones, roughly 86% of which appear only once. Sequences were obtained from PBMCs. The clonotype comes from a middle-aged woman in good health and CMV-seronegative. V and J are TRBV29-1 and TRBJ2-7; 11 bases map to TRBD2. The CDR3 DNA sequence: TGCAGCGTTGACTCTCTAGCGGGAGGCGAGCAGTACTTC. It specifies CSVDSLAGGEQYF.